This entry describes one TCR beta chain. In the authors' workflow: For nucleated cells, counts were estimated from reference gene primer amplification. Method: immunoSEQ multiplex PCR; TCRdb's copy keeps in-frame clones and lacks some. The V and J calls and the clone size are those of that table, but D and trimming were determined from the DNA. In the table there are around 300,000 clones, roughly 89% of which are singletons. The sample belongs to a study of blood T cell repertoires in COVID-19. Per the germline V gene, CDR1 is KGHDR and CDR2 is SFDVKD. The CDR3 extends over 20 amino acids. J lost 4 bases, V lost 3 bases, and 14 bases had no gene match.

The chain couples TRBV24-1 to TRBJ2-1; TRBD2 matches 13 bases. The receptor's source is a woman between 18 and 29 years old with acute COVID-19. The sample comprised PBMCs or T cells enriched from blood (not recorded which). The CDR3 DNA is TGTGCCACCAGTGATCTCAAGGCCGGGACTAGCGGGAAGCGGTACAATGAGCAGTTCTTC. This encodes CATSDLKAGTSGKRYNEQFF.